The clone carrying this T cell receptor beta chain was observed at least ten times. A single record per CDR3 protein comes from TCRdb applying MiXCR to the RT-PCR reads. The sample shows hundreds of thousands of distinct CDR3 sequences, 10% to 15% of them seen only once. The data derive from a study of response to subunit inactivated influenza vaccine. The CDR3 has 15 amino acids. Germline V gene sequence: CDR1 SGHKS, CDR2 YYEKEE (reference sequence). V shed 4 bases and J shed 2 bases, with 15 bases lying between them. This receptor was taken from a man in his fifties who received an inactivated influenza vaccine. The chain employs TRBV5-5 and TRBJ2-5, with D perhaps being TRBD1 or TRBD2 (6 bases each). The source was PBMCs from blood, collected on the day of vaccination. The CDR3 DNA reads as TGTGCCAGCAGCGGGGGGCAGGGGATACAAGAGACCCAGTACTTC. As protein: CASSGGQGIQETQYF.